This T cell receptor beta chain came from a study of beta chain features in type 1 diabetes. Study-level information: Healthy donors, compared against patients, showed similar age, gender and cell yields. Study-level points and caveats: In all four CD4+ subsets, TCRB CDR3 length was significantly, moderately reduced in type 1 diabetes. In comparison with healthy donors, patients had naive, central memory and Treg TCRB repertoires that appeared more similar. The study notes PCR might favor shorter templates equally in patients and controls.

Germline trimming cut 4 bases from V and 6 bases from J; bases unmatched to any gene: 6. The CDR3 is 16 amino acids. CDR1 and CDR2 from the germline V gene are LGHNA and YSLEER. The authors reverse transcribed all of the isolated RNA, so sequencing captured expressed TCRB transcripts. Profiled with immunoSEQ multiplex PCR; TCRdb holds only in-frame clones, not every one. The profile shows 280,000 or so clones, 15% of them singletons. Comment on this clone: The antigen is undetermined.

The TCR sequence derives from a man aged 18 to 29 with type 1 diabetes. Source material: naive CD4+ T cells from blood. J is TRBJ1-6 and V is TRBV4-3; 10 bases fit TRBD1. CDR3 protein: CASSRDRDRGNSPLHF. The CDR3 region has the DNA TGCGCCAGCAGCCGGGACCGGGACAGGGGTAATTCACCCCTCCACTTT.